Presented here are 29 T cell receptor beta chains from one specimen sequenced in a study of PD-L1 blockade in urothelial cancer. Data came from immunoSEQ multiplex PCR; TCRdb stores just in-frame clones and leaves some out. The table records 120,000 or so clones, 86% of them present only once. Time point in this sample: peripheral blood 6 weeks after treatment start. This sample comprised PBMCs, obtained around atezolizumab (anti-PD-L1) treatment. Receptors were obtained from a middle-aged man with urothelial cancer.

This clone was seen a single time. The chain combines TRBV1 with TRBJ1-4. TRBV1 is marked as a pseudogene. The CDR3 loop spans 19 amino acids. The CDR3: CTSSQDGGGAVATNEKLFF. DNA of the CDR3: TGCACCAGCAGCCAAGATGGAGGGGGGGCGGTTGCAACTAATGAAAAACTGTTTTTT.

The chain carries TRBV2 and TRBJ1-2, with 9 bases that match TRBD1. V shed 7 bases and J 3 bases; nucleotides not matched to a gene: 6. CDR1 is SNHLY, CDR2 FYNNEI, per germline. The CDR3 has 14 amino acids. CDR3 protein: CASMRDRGDYGYTF. For the CDR3, the DNA is TGTGCCAGCATGAGAGACAGGGGGGACTATGGCTACACCTTC. The whole variable domain, filled in from reference TRBV2 and TRBJ1-2, reads EPEVTQTPSHQVTQMGQEVILRCVPISNHLYFYWYRQILGQKVEFLVSFYNNEISEKSEIFDDQFSVERPDGSNFTLKIRSTKLEDSAMYFCASMRDRGDYGYTFGSGTRLTVV.

The chain joins TRBV7-2 to TRBJ2-3, with TRBD2 matching 11 bases. Germline V CDR1 and CDR2: SGHTA, FQGNSA. With 5 bases clipped from V and 1 base from J, the junction kept 2 bases outside the gene matches. The CDR3 runs to 15 residues. CDR3 region: CASSQLAGGTDTQYF. As DNA, the CDR3 is TGTGCCAGCAGCCAACTAGCGGGAGGCACAGATACGCAGTATTTT. Complete variable domain (other parts from reference TRBV7-2 and TRBJ2-3): GAGVSQSPSNKVTEKGKDVELRCDPISGHTALYWYRQSLGQGLEFLIYFQGNSAPDKSGLPSDRFSAERTGGSVSTLTIQRTQQEDSAVYLCASSQLAGGTDTQYFGPGTRLTVL.

The V call is TRBV5-5, the J call TRBJ1-5; D gene unclear. The CDR3 contains 15 residues. With 0 bases removed from V and 2 bases from J, the gap between germline ends came to 9 bases. Germline V lookup: CDR1 SGHKS, CDR2 YYEKEE (reference sequence). The CDR3 spells CASSLGGLGNQPQHF. CDR3 DNA: TGTGCCAGCAGCTTGGGAGGGTTGGGCAATCAGCCCCAGCATTTT.

This chain joins TRBV7-2 and TRBJ2-1; D possibly corresponds to TRBD1 (6 bases). The V and J ends lost 1 base and 2 bases respectively, with 6 bases between them. The CDR3 is made up of 14 amino acids. CDR1 is SGHTA, CDR2 FQGNSA, per germline. As DNA, the CDR3 is TGTGCCAGCAGCTTAGGGGGGCCCTACAATGAGCAGTTCTTC. Amino acid sequence: CASSLGGPYNEQFF.

On this clone itself: A read error may produce the germline difference seen at one junction end. The V and J genes are TRBV19 and TRBJ2-3; TRBD1 is a possible D gene (5 bases). The CDR3 is 14 amino acids. Germline V lookup: CDR1 LNHDA, CDR2 SQIVND (reference sequence). CDR3 sequence (DNA): TGTGCCAGCAGTAGGGGCTCTAGCACAGATACGCAGTATTTT. It is translated as CASSRGSSTDTQYF.

This chain joins TRBV28 and TRBJ1-5; D perhaps matches TRBD1 (5 bases). Trimming took 6 bases from V and 3 from J, leaving 12 bases between them. This CDR3 contains 14 residues. The V gene's germline CDR1 is MDHEN and CDR2 SYDVKM. The CDR3 sequence: CASRIGGTNQPQHF. The CDR3 DNA reads as TGTGCCAGCAGAATCGGGGGAACCAATCAGCCCCAGCATTTT. The full variable domain, completed using reference TRBV28 and TRBJ1-5, is DVKVTQSSRYLVKRTGEKVFLECVQDMDHENMFWYRQDPGLGLRLIYFSYDVKMKEKGDIPEGYSVSREKKERFSLILESASTNQTSMYLCASRIGGTNQPQHFGDGTRLSIL.

This clone occurred once. The chain employs TRBV15 and TRBJ2-3, with D maybe TRBD2 (6 bases). Germline assignment: CDR1 LNHNV and CDR2 YYDKDF (reference sequence). Trimming stripped 4 bases from V and 5 bases from J, with 16 bases between. The CDR3 has 15 amino acids. CDR3 DNA sequence: TGTGCCACCAGCATTAGCGGCATTGGGGTAGATACGCAGTATTTT. Its protein is CATSISGIGVDTQYF.

This chain uses TRBV18 with TRBJ1-1; 7 bases are shared with TRBD1. This CDR3 has 13 residues. In germline, CDR1 is KGHSH, CDR2 LQKENI. J was trimmed by 6 bases and V by 6 bases; bases with no gene match: 7. DNA of the CDR3: TGTGCCAGCTCGCGGGACAGCGGACCTGAAGCTTTCTTT. Protein sequence: CASSRDSGPEAFF.

The chain uses TRBV27 and TRBJ2-7, with 14 bases identical to TRBD2. Per germline, CDR1 MNHEY and CDR2 SMNVEV (reference sequence). V was clipped by 6 bases and J by 3 bases; unmatched bases: 7. The CDR3 spans 16 residues. The CDR3 loop reads CASRPGLAGEFYEQYF. The CDR3 coding sequence is TGTGCCAGCAGGCCGGGACTAGCGGGAGAGTTCTACGAGCAGTACTTC.

V is TRBV5-1 and J is TRBJ2-1, with 7 bases lining up with TRBD2. Per germline, CDR1 SGHRS and CDR2 YFSETQ. V shed 0 bases, J shed 6 bases, and the junction held 3 bases outside the gene matches. This CDR3 has 14 residues. Here the CDR3 reads CASSLDPSGNEQFF. The CDR3, as DNA: TGCGCCAGCAGCTTGGATCCTAGCGGCAATGAGCAGTTCTTC.

The V gene is TRBV7-2, the J gene TRBJ2-3, with D perhaps TRBD2 (5 bases). This CDR3 region has 15 residues. Trimming removed 4 bases from V and 0 bases from J, with 11 bases in between. Germline values: CDR1 SGHTA, CDR2 FQGNSA. CDR3 loop: CASSSSSTSTDTQYF. CDR3 coding DNA: TGTGCCAGCAGCTCTAGCAGCACTAGCACAGATACGCAGTATTTT.

The chain combines TRBV27 with TRBJ2-1; TRBD2 matches 8 bases. Germline CDR1 is MNHEY and CDR2 is SMNVEV (reference sequence). The junction had 5 bases not matched to a gene; V was cut back by 6 bases and J by 4 bases. The CDR3 totals 14 residues. The CDR3 sequence is CASRRAGEYNEQFF. In DNA form, the CDR3 reads TGTGCCAGCAGAAGAGCGGGGGAGTACAATGAGCAGTTCTTC.

The chain carries TRBV4-1 and TRBJ2-1, with 7 bases fitting TRBD2. V gave up 4 bases and J gave up 10 bases; unmatched junction bases: 13. Per the germline V gene, CDR1 is MGHRA and CDR2 is YSYEKL. This CDR3 is 15 amino acids long. Here the CDR3 reads CASSPRTSLAGEQFF. The DNA for the CDR3 is TGCGCCAGCAGCCCCCGGACTAGTTTGGCCGGCGAGCAGTTCTTC.

This chain joins TRBV18 and TRBJ2-5, with D possibly being TRBD1 (5 bases). This CDR3 region has 14 residues. V dropped 5 bases and J dropped 2 bases, with 12 bases sitting between them. Per the germline V gene, CDR1 is KGHSH and CDR2 is LQKENI. In DNA, the CDR3 is TGTGCCAGCTCAGCGTTCACAGGACAAGAGACCCAGTACTTC. Protein sequence: CASSAFTGQETQYF.

The V call is TRBV4-1, the J call TRBJ1-4; maybe TRBD1 (5 bases). Deletions cut 4 bases from V and 1 base from J, with 10 bases between. From germline, CDR1 is MGHRA and CDR2 YSYEKL. There are 15 residues in the CDR3. CDR3 nucleotide sequence: TGCGCCAGCAGCCTCGGCGGGGGAACTAATGAAAAACTGTTTTTT. It translates to CASSLGGGTNEKLFF.

The V gene is TRBV2, the J gene TRBJ2-6; 7 bases line up with TRBD1. The V and J ends lost 5 bases and 0 bases, in that order; junction bases with no gene match: 16. This CDR3 has 20 residues. Looked up from germline, CDR1 is SNHLY and CDR2 is FYNNEI. CDR3 bases: TGTGCCAGCAGTCGATATGAAGGGACAGCGTCATCCTCTGGGGCCAACGTCCTGACTTTC. Protein sequence: CASSRYEGTASSSGANVLTF.

V gene TRBV7-9 combines with J gene TRBJ2-3; tentative D call: TRBD1 (6 bases). Germline V lookup: CDR1 SEHNR, CDR2 FQNEAQ (reference sequence). Trimming pared 4 bases from V and 2 bases from J, leaving 10 bases between. The CDR3 covers 14 residues. The CDR3 loop reads CASSSQGHTDTQYF. As DNA, the CDR3 is TGTGCCAGCAGCTCCCAGGGGCACACAGATACGCAGTATTTT. The complete variable domain, with remaining parts taken from reference TRBV7-9 and TRBJ2-3, reads DTGVSQNPRHKITKRGQNVTFRCDPISEHNRLYWYRQTLGQGPEFLTYFQNEAQLEKSRLLSDRFSAERPKGSFSTLEIQRTEQGDSAMYLCASSSQGHTDTQYFGPGTRLTVL.

The rearrangement joins TRBV6-5 to TRBJ1-1, with D hard to call. Germline CDR1 MNHEY, CDR2 SVGAGI. The CDR3 is made up of 16 amino acids. The V end lost 4 bases, the J end lost 0 bases, and 15 bases lay between the germline ends. The CDR3 loop reads CASSSRPQTMNTEAFF. The CDR3 region has the DNA TGTGCCAGCAGTTCGAGGCCCCAGACCATGAACACTGAAGCTTTCTTT.

The chain joins TRBV2 to TRBJ1-1; 8 bases line up with TRBD1. The V gene end was trimmed by 7 bases and the J gene end by 0 bases; junction bases not matched to a gene: 7. Germline CDR1 SNHLY, CDR2 FYNNEI. This CDR3 contains 15 residues. The CDR3 region is CASTPQGAMNTEAFF. The CDR3 DNA reads TGTGCCAGCACCCCCCAGGGGGCGATGAACACTGAAGCTTTCTTT.

The V and J genes are TRBV7-2 and TRBJ1-6; 10 nucleotides line up with TRBD1. The CDR3 length is 17 residues. Germline CDR1 reads SGHTA; CDR2 reads FQGNSA. Losses at the gene ends were 5 bases for V and 5 bases for J; bases not matched to a gene: 9. Written as DNA, the CDR3 is TGTGCCAGCAGCACCGGGACAGGGGTAGCCAATAATTCACCCCTCCACTTT. Its translation: CASSTGTGVANNSPLHF.

This chain joins TRBV6-5 and TRBJ1-1, with 8 bases matching TRBD1. The J segment lost 5 bases and the V segment lost 6 bases, leaving 8 bases of the junction unmatched. CDR1 is MNHEY, CDR2 SVGAGI, per germline. This CDR3 has 14 amino acids. Here the CDR3 reads CASSYGQGRTEAFF. Here the CDR3 DNA reads TGTGCCAGCAGCTACGGACAGGGAAGAACTGAAGCTTTCTTT.

The genes are TRBV23-1 and TRBJ1-5; 7 nucleotides line up with TRBD1. TRBV23-1 carries the ORF label, with uncertain function. V gave up 6 bases and J gave up 1 base; unmatched junction bases: 18. The CDR3 is 19 amino acids. This CDR3 is CASRRVILQGLGSNQPQHF. The DNA of the CDR3 is TGCGCCAGCAGGAGGGTTATCCTACAGGGGTTGGGAAGCAATCAGCCCCAGCATTTT.

This clone was detected once. CDR3 sequence reads: CASSLVGTAGDQPQHF. CDR3 DNA: TGTGCCAGCAGCTTGGTCGGTACAGCCGGCGATCAGCCCCAGCATTTT. The gene calls are TRBV5-6 and TRBJ1-5; D is undetermined. CDR3 length: 16 amino acids. The germline CDR1 and CDR2 sequences are SGHDT and YYEEEE. V was trimmed by 0 bases and J by 5 bases, leaving 15 bases between them.

The rearrangement links TRBV28 to TRBJ1-5; no reliable D call. Germline CDR1 MDHEN, CDR2 SYDVKM. The V and J ends lost 6 bases and 2 bases respectively, with 14 bases between them. The CDR3 has 15 residues. The chain's CDR3 is CASSPPRGGNQPQHF. The CDR3 nucleotides are TGTGCCAGCAGCCCCCCGCGGGGAGGCAATCAGCCCCAGCATTTT.

This chain connects TRBV11-2 to TRBJ2-5; 10 nucleotides line up with TRBD2. V shed 4 bases and J 1 base; nucleotides not matched to a gene: 9. The CDR3 is made up of 17 amino acids. The germline V gene has CDR1 SGHAT and CDR2 FQNNGV. CDR3 DNA: TGTGCCAGCAGCTCCAAACGGACTAGCGGCAGCCAAGAGACCCAGTACTTC. This gives the protein CASSSKRTSGSQETQYF. The full variable domain, rest sourced from reference TRBV11-2 and TRBJ2-5, is EAGVAQSPRYKIIEKRQSVAFWCNPISGHATLYWYQQILGQGPKLLIQFQNNGVVDDSQLPKDRFSAERLKGVDSTLKIQPAKLEDSAVYLCASSSKRTSGSQETQYFGPGTRLLVL.

This clone has more than one count but fewer than ten. This rearrangement joins TRBV11-2 to TRBJ2-5; 10 bases line up with TRBD1. CDR1 is SGHAT, CDR2 FQNNGV, per germline. The V and J ends lost 5 bases and 1 base, in that order; junction bases with no gene match: 7. The CDR3 has 16 amino acids. CDR3 sequence reads: CASSPTGGGFQETQYF. In DNA form, the CDR3 reads TGTGCCAGCAGCCCGACAGGGGGCGGGTTCCAAGAGACCCAGTACTTC.

CDR3 nucleotide sequence: TGTGCCATCAGTGATGTTGTAACGAATCACAACAATGAGCAGTTCTTC. This encodes CAISDVVTNHNNEQFF. The J gene is TRBJ2-1, the V gene TRBV10-3; D gene ambiguous. The CDR3 is 16 amino acids. Germline assignment: CDR1 ENHRY and CDR2 SYGVKD. V was pared by 3 bases and J by 5 bases, with 17 bases between.

The chain is built from TRBV7-9 and TRBJ1-6; 9 nucleotides align to TRBD1. The germline gives CDR1 SEHNR, CDR2 FQNEAQ (reference sequence). CDR3 length: 14 amino acids. Trimming cost V 5 bases and J 7 bases; bases outside gene matches: 3. The CDR3 region is CASSTGGRNSPLHF. The CDR3 DNA reads as TGTGCCAGCAGCACAGGGGGCCGGAATTCACCCCTCCACTTT.